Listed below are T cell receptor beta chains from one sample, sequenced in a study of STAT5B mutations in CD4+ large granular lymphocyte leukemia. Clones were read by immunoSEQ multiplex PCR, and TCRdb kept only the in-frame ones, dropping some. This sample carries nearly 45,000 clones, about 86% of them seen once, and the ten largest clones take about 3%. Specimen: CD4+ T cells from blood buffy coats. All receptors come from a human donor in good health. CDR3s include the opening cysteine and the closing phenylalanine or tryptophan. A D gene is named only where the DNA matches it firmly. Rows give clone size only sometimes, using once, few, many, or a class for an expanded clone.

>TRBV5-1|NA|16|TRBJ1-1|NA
TGCGCCAGCAGCTTGGAGGGTAGGCCTCGGAACACTGAAGCTTTCTTT
CASSLEGRPRNTEAFF
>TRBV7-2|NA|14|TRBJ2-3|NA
TGTGCCAGCAGCCAATACCTGAGCTCAGATACGCAGTATTTT
CASSQYLSSDTQYF
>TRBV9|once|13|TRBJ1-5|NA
TGTGCCAGCAGCGTACAGGGAAATCAGCCCCAGCATTTT
CASSVQGNQPQHF
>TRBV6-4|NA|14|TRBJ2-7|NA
TGTGCCAGCAGTGACTCGAGGATCCACTACGAGCAGTACTTC
CASSDSRIHYEQYF
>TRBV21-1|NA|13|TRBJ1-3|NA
TGTGCCAGCAGCCGTGAATTCGGAAACACCATATATTTT
CASSREFGNTIYF
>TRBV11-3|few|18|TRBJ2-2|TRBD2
TGTGCCAGCAGCTTAGATCAGGGCGGGAGCGCGAACACCGGGGAGCTGTTTTTT
CASSLDQGGSANTGELFF
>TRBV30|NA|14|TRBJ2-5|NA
TGTGCCTGGAGTGTACTTACCGGAGGGGAGACCCAGTACTTC
CAWSVLTGGETQYF
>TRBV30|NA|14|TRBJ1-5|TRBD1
TGTGCCTGGACCTCAGGACAGGGGTTTCAGCCCCAGCATTTT
CAWTSGQGFQPQHF
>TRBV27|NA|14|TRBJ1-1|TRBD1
TGTGCCAGCAAGGGACAGGGGGCTTACACTGAAGCTTTCTTT
CASKGQGAYTEAFF
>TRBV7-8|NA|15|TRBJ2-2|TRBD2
TGTGCCAGCAGCCGAGGACTAGCGAACACCGGGGAGCTGTTTTTT
CASSRGLANTGELFF
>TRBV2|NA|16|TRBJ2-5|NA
TGTGCCAGTAGGTTAACAGGGATTGGGGTCCAAGAGACCCAGTACTTC
CASRLTGIGVQETQYF
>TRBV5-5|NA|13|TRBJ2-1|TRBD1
TGTGCCAGCAGCTGGACAGGGGCTAATGAGCAGTTCTTC
CASSWTGANEQFF
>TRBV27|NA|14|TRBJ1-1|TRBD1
TGTGCCAGCAGGACAGGGGTGGTGAACACTGAAGCTTTCTTT
CASRTGVVNTEAFF
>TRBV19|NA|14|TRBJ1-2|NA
TGTGCCAGTAGTATAAAGGGGCCCAACTATGGCTACACCTTC
CASSIKGPNYGYTF
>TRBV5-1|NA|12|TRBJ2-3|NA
TGCGCCAGCAGCTTGGAAACAGATACGCAGTATTTT
CASSLETDTQYF
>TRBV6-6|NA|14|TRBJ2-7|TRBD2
TGTGCCAGCAACTTAGCGGGAGGGCCGAGAGAGCAGTACTTC
CASNLAGGPREQYF
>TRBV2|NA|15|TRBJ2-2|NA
TGTGCCAGCAGCCTCGGGACTTCCAACACCGGGGAGCTGTTTTTT
CASSLGTSNTGELFF
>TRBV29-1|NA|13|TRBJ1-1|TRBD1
TGCAGCGTCTCCGGGACAGAGAACACTGAAGCTTTCTTT
CSVSGTENTEAFF
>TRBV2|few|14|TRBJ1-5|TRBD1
TGTGCCAGCAGTTCGGGACAGCCGAATCAGCCCCAGCATTTT
CASSSGQPNQPQHF
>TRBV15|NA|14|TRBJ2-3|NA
TGTGCCACCAGCAGAGATCGGGTCACAGATACGCAGTATTTT
CATSRDRVTDTQYF
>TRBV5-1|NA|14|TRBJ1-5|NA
TGCGCCAGCAGCCCAGAAGGTCAAAATCAGCCCCAGCATTTT
CASSPEGQNQPQHF
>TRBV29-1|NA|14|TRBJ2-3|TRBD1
TGCAGCGTTGGCTCCGGGACAGTCACAGATACGCAGTATTTT
CSVGSGTVTDTQYF
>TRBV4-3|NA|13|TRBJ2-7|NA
TGCGCCAGCAGCCAAGGAGCGTCCTACGAGCAGTACTTC
CASSQGASYEQYF
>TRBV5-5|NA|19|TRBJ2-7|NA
TGTGCCAGCAGCTTGTTGCCAGGGGGCGTTGCGGGGGGGAGGTACGAGCAGTACTTC
CASSLLPGGVAGGRYEQYF
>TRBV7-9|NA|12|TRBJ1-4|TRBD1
TGTGCCACACGACAGGGAAATGAAAAACTGTTTTTT
CATRQGNEKLFF
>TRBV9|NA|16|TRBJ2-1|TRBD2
TGTGCCAGCAGCGGGCCGGGACTAGCGGGACGAAATGAGCAGTTCTTC
CASSGPGLAGRNEQFF
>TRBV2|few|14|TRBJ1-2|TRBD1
TGTGCCAGCAGTGGGACAGGTACCCTCTATGGCTACACCTTC
CASSGTGTLYGYTF